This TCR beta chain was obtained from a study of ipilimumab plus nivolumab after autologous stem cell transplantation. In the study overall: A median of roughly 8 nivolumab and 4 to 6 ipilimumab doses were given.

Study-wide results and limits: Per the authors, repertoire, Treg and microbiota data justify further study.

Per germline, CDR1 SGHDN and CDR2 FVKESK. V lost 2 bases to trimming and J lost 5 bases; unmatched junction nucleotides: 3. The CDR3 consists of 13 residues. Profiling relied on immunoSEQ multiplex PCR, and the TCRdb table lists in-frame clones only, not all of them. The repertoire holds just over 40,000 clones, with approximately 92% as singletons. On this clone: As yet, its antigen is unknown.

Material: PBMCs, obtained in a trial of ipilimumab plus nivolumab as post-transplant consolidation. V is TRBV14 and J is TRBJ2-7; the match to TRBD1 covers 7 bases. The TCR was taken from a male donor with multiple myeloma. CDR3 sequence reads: CASSQNRGHEQYF. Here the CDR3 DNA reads TGTGCCAGCAGCCAAAATAGGGGGCACGAGCAGTACTTC.